This entry describes one T cell receptor (beta chain). The target antigen is unknown. The sample originates from a study of radiotherapy plus CTLA-4 blockade in lung cancer. General study points: Following radiotherapy plus ipilimumab, tumor-derived TCR clones expanded in the blood.

CDR1 is SGHVS, CDR2 FNYEAQ, per germline. Trimming pared 1 base from V and 2 bases from J, leaving 9 bases between. This CDR3 comprises 15 residues. Profiled with immunoSEQ multiplex PCR; TCRdb holds only in-frame clones, not every one. The data contain approximately 75,000 clones, approximately 80% of them singletons. The source of this sequence is a human donor with non-small cell lung cancer who had a complete response to radiotherapy plus ipilimumab. The chain couples TRBV7-6 to TRBJ2-4; D uncertain. The specimen was peripheral blood, collected from a patient treated with radiotherapy plus ipilimumab. Written as DNA, the CDR3 is TGTGCCAGCAGCTTAGATACGAAGCCCAAAAACATTCAGTACTTC. As protein: CASSLDTKPKNIQYF.